Sequencing of this T cell receptor beta chain was carried out in a study of identical twins. Overall study results and limits: Recombination models fit unrelated individuals' TCR alpha sharing but underestimated twins'. The degree of excess twin sharing was weaker in beta out-of-frame sequences. Where out-of-frame alpha sequences were twin-shared, they showed excess low generation probability.

MiXCR, run by TCRdb on the 5' RACE reads, gives a single entry per CDR3 protein. The table records under 350,000 distinct CDR3 sequences, less than 9.5% of them present only once. V gave up 0 bases and J gave up 5 bases; unmatched junction bases: 11. The CDR3 extends over 17 amino acids. Germline V lookup: CDR1 DFQATT, CDR2 SNEGSKA (reference sequence). The table lists this clonotype with many counts. Its antigen is not known. This sample also belongs to another study, concerning yellow fever vaccine responses in identical twins.

This chain uses TRBV20-1 with TRBJ2-5; TRBD2 aligns across 11 bases. The receptor was isolated from a woman younger than 30 in good health. The sample was CD8+ T cells sorted from blood. CDR3 sequence: CSARDPLAGGFDETQYF. The CDR3 DNA reads TGCAGTGCTAGAGATCCCCTAGCGGGGGGTTTCGACGAGACCCAGTACTTC.